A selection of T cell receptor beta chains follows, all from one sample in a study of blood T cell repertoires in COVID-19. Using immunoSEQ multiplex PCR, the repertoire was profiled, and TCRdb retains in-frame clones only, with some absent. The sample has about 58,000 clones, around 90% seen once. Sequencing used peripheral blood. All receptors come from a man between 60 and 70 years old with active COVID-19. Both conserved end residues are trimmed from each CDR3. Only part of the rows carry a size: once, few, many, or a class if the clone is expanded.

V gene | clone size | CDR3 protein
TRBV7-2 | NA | ASSLGPAGLQETQY
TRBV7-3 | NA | ASSWGRGRETEAF
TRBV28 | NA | ASSHSLRTSGTPNEQF
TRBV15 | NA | ATSIGQGNQETQY
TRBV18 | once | ASSPGAGGVHEQY
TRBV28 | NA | ASTRQRYEQY
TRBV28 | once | ASSLPGSYGYT
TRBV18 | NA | ASSPPGLAGYNEQF
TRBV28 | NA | ASTRQQETQY
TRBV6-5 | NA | ASRPGQGYEQY
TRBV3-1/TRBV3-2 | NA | ASSRGSGELF
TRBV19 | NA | ASGDSREIADTQY
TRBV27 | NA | ASRRGLAGPTDTQY
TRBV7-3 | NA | ASSWFRDSGELF
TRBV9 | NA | ASSVGGLRDTEAF
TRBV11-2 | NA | ASSFVRAGAKNIQY
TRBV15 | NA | ASSGGYNEQF
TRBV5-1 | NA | ASSLPEIQGTNRPYTEAF
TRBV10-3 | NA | AIRTVTTNYGYT
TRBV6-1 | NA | ASSEWDRVSNQPQH
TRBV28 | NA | ASTRPLTGVEAF
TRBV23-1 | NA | ASSQSWTERSASYNEQF
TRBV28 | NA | ASSSGRVTSSYNSPLH
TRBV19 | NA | ASSIGDLAGVNEQF
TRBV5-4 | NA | ASSRWGQEGYT
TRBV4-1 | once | ASSQAMEKLF
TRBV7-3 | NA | ASSLGGSETQY